Listed below are T cell receptor beta chains from one sample, sequenced in a study of regulatory T cells in long-lasting Graves disease. TCRdb re-called the multiplex PCR reads with MiXCR, one entry per CDR3 protein. The data show 400,000 to 500,000 distinct CDR3 sequences, roughly 15% seen once. These data also formed part of another study, on T cells in Graves' hyperthyroidism and ophthalmopathy.

This sample comprised peripheral blood mononuclear cells (PBMCs), obtained at new diagnosis, from a patient treated with antithyroid drugs. These receptors came from a woman aged 18-29 years with Graves disease. Both conserved end residues are part of each CDR3. The order of the fields is J gene, V gene, D gene, clone size, CDR3 DNA, CDR3 protein. A D gene is named only where the DNA matches it firmly. A clone size is listed for some rows: how often the clone was seen (once, few, many), or a class if it is expanded.

j_call: TRBJ2-1; v_call: TRBV7-2; d_call: TRBD1; clone_size: many; cdr3_nt: TGTGCCAGCAGCTCCGGACAGGGTGAGAATGAGCAGTTCTTC; cdr3_aa: CASSSGQGENEQFF
j_call: TRBJ2-1; v_call: TRBV7-2; d_call: .; clone_size: many; cdr3_nt: TGTGCCAGCAGCTTACTGTCAATAGCTCAGAATGAGCAGTTCTTC; cdr3_aa: CASSLLSIAQNEQFF
j_call: TRBJ1-1; v_call: TRBV5-1; d_call: .; clone_size: .; cdr3_nt: TGCGCCAGCAGCGGAAATACGGTGGGGAACACTGAAGCTTTCTTT; cdr3_aa: CASSGNTVGNTEAFF
j_call: TRBJ1-1; v_call: TRBV5-5; d_call: .; clone_size: many; cdr3_nt: TGTGCCAGCAGCCATGGGACAAACACTGAAGCTTTCTTT; cdr3_aa: CASSHGTNTEAFF
j_call: TRBJ2-1; v_call: TRBV19; d_call: TRBD1; clone_size: .; cdr3_nt: TGTGCCAGTAGTCCCTTACAGGGGGCTGGCTACAATGAGCAGTTCTTC; cdr3_aa: CASSPLQGAGYNEQFF
j_call: TRBJ2-1; v_call: TRBV4-2; d_call: .; clone_size: few; cdr3_nt: TGTGCCAGCAGCCAACTGGGGAATACCTACAATGAGCAGTTCTTC; cdr3_aa: CASSQLGNTYNEQFF
j_call: TRBJ2-2; v_call: TRBV6-1; d_call: .; clone_size: many; cdr3_nt: TGTGCCAGCAGCGGGACAACCGCGAACACCGGGGAGCTGTTTTTT; cdr3_aa: CASSGTTANTGELFF
j_call: TRBJ2-7; v_call: TRBV7-8; d_call: .; clone_size: few; cdr3_nt: TGTGCCAGCAGCTTAGCGTTAGGTAGGGTTGGGCAGTACTTC; cdr3_aa: CASSLALGRVGQYF
j_call: TRBJ1-6; v_call: TRBV28; d_call: .; clone_size: many; cdr3_nt: TGTGCCAGCAGTACGGGACCCTCCTATAATTCACCCCTCCACTTT; cdr3_aa: CASSTGPSYNSPLHF
j_call: TRBJ1-5; v_call: TRBV7-8; d_call: .; clone_size: many; cdr3_nt: TGTGCCAGCAGCCCCCTTGGACGGAATCAGCCCCAGCATTTT; cdr3_aa: CASSPLGRNQPQHF
j_call: TRBJ1-2; v_call: TRBV29-1; d_call: .; clone_size: few; cdr3_nt: TGCAGCGTTGTAGGGCCTAATGGCTACACCTTC; cdr3_aa: CSVVGPNGYTF
j_call: TRBJ2-4; v_call: TRBV29-1; d_call: .; clone_size: many; cdr3_nt: TGCAGCGTAGGATCCCGTTCGGGGCCCGTGGGGCAAAACATTCAGTACTTC; cdr3_aa: CSVGSRSGPVGQNIQYF
j_call: TRBJ2-1; v_call: TRBV5-1; d_call: TRBD2; clone_size: few; cdr3_nt: TGCGCCAGCAGCCAGGGCGGGAGAGCCTTCAATGGGCAGTTCTTC; cdr3_aa: CASSQGGRAFNGQFF
j_call: TRBJ2-7; v_call: TRBV6-8; d_call: TRBD1; clone_size: once; cdr3_nt: TGTGCCAGCAGCTTTGGACAGGGGAGGGCGTGGCAGTACTTC; cdr3_aa: CASSFGQGRAWQYF
j_call: TRBJ1-1; v_call: TRBV7-9; d_call: TRBD1; clone_size: .; cdr3_nt: TGTGCCAGCAGCTTGGACAGGGGGTTTTCGAACACTGAAGCTTTCTTT; cdr3_aa: CASSLDRGFSNTEAFF
j_call: TRBJ1-1; v_call: TRBV29-1; d_call: .; clone_size: .; cdr3_nt: TGCAGCGTTGTACCATTCACAGCATCCGAAGCTTTCTTT; cdr3_aa: CSVVPFTASEAFF
j_call: TRBJ2-2; v_call: TRBV4-3; d_call: TRBD2; clone_size: few; cdr3_nt: TGCGCCAGCAGCACTTTTGAGCGGGGGAACACCGGGGAGCTGTTTTTT; cdr3_aa: CASSTFERGNTGELFF
j_call: TRBJ1-1; v_call: TRBV11-2; d_call: .; clone_size: many; cdr3_nt: TGTGCCACTACTGGTGGGGGATTCACTGAAGCTTTCTTT; cdr3_aa: CATTGGGFTEAFF
j_call: TRBJ2-7; v_call: TRBV12-3/TRBV12-4; d_call: TRBD2; clone_size: many; cdr3_nt: TGTGCCAGCAGCCGCGGGACTATCAACTACGAGCAGTACTTC; cdr3_aa: CASSRGTINYEQYF
j_call: TRBJ1-5; v_call: TRBV11-3; d_call: .; clone_size: many; cdr3_nt: TGTGCCAGCAGCGCCCTTCGCCTTACCCGGGACAACAATCAGCCCCAGCATTTT; cdr3_aa: CASSALRLTRDNNQPQHF
j_call: TRBJ1-2; v_call: TRBV7-6; d_call: .; clone_size: few; cdr3_nt: TGTGCCAGCAGCTTAGGAGGGGCCGTCTATGGCTACACCTTC; cdr3_aa: CASSLGGAVYGYTF
j_call: TRBJ1-1; v_call: TRBV7-3; d_call: TRBD1; clone_size: many; cdr3_nt: TGTGCCAGCAGGTCCGACAGGGCGGACACTGAAGCTTTCTTT; cdr3_aa: CASRSDRADTEAFF
j_call: TRBJ1-3; v_call: TRBV30; d_call: .; clone_size: many; cdr3_nt: TGTGCCTGGAGTGTCTCCTCCGCTGGAAACACCATATATTTT; cdr3_aa: CAWSVSSAGNTIYF
j_call: TRBJ2-7; v_call: TRBV30; d_call: TRBD2; clone_size: few; cdr3_nt: TGTGCCTGCACGGGACTAGCGGGAGAGGCCCTCTCCTACGAGCAGTACTTC; cdr3_aa: CACTGLAGEALSYEQYF
j_call: TRBJ2-1; v_call: TRBV7-3; d_call: TRBD2; clone_size: many; cdr3_nt: TGTGCCAGCAGTACAACTAGCGGTCCCTACAATGAGCAGTTCTTC; cdr3_aa: CASSTTSGPYNEQFF
j_call: TRBJ1-1; v_call: TRBV30; d_call: .; clone_size: many; cdr3_nt: TGTGCCTGGAGTAAGGGGGGAGGCACTGAAGCTTTCTTT; cdr3_aa: CAWSKGGGTEAFF
j_call: TRBJ2-5; v_call: TRBV3-1; d_call: .; clone_size: many; cdr3_nt: TGTGCCAGCAGCCCCAGTATGGGACGAGAGACCCAGTACTTC; cdr3_aa: CASSPSMGRETQYF
j_call: TRBJ2-3; v_call: TRBV5-1; d_call: .; clone_size: few; cdr3_nt: TGCGCCAGCAGCTCTACAGGGTTTACAGATACGCAGTATTTT; cdr3_aa: CASSSTGFTDTQYF
j_call: TRBJ1-2; v_call: TRBV27; d_call: .; clone_size: .; cdr3_nt: TGTGCCAGCAGTAAGGGGGGGCACTATGGCTACACCTTC; cdr3_aa: CASSKGGHYGYTF
j_call: TRBJ1-2; v_call: TRBV9; d_call: .; clone_size: .; cdr3_nt: TGTGCCAGCAGCCCCCGTCTTCCTAACTATGGCTACACCTTC; cdr3_aa: CASSPRLPNYGYTF
j_call: TRBJ1-1; v_call: TRBV20-1; d_call: .; clone_size: .; cdr3_nt: TGCAAAACACCAGGGGAGGGATTTGAAGCTTTCTTT; cdr3_aa: CKTPGEGFEAFF
j_call: TRBJ2-1; v_call: TRBV20-1; d_call: .; clone_size: many; cdr3_nt: TGCAGTGCTAGATACGGGGGCAATGAGCAGTTCTTC; cdr3_aa: CSARYGGNEQFF
j_call: TRBJ1-4; v_call: TRBV5-1; d_call: .; clone_size: few; cdr3_nt: TGCGCCAGCAGCCTTACAGGCTCTGCAACTAATGAAAAACTGTTTTTT; cdr3_aa: CASSLTGSATNEKLFF
j_call: TRBJ1-2; v_call: TRBV28; d_call: TRBD1; clone_size: many; cdr3_nt: TGTGCCAGCAGGACAGGGTCCTATGGCTACACCTTC; cdr3_aa: CASRTGSYGYTF
j_call: TRBJ2-3; v_call: TRBV27; d_call: .; clone_size: many; cdr3_nt: TGTGCCAGCAGTTTTGGGCAGTCCACAGATACGCAGTATTTT; cdr3_aa: CASSFGQSTDTQYF